The 23 T cell receptor beta chains below come from one sample, sequenced in a study of T cell responses to AZD1222 COVID-19 vaccine (dated by TCRdb to the early 2020s). The time point label of this sample denotes: about 28 days (+/-7) after the second vaccine dose. The treatment or condition label here, explained by the study, means: meningococcal conjugate vaccine given as trial control. The library was built by means of the immunoSEQ multiplex PCR assay. TCRdb retrieved this table from immuneACCESS and kept in-frame rearrangements only. Not all clones are present; in checked studies, unresolved V genes account for under half, and no reason is known for the remainder. This sample holds about 64,000 clones; 85% to 95% were observed only once. The ten largest make up approximately 6% of the sample. Material: peripheral blood, obtained 28 days after the second dose of the MenACWY control vaccine. Every receptor here comes from an adult who received the MenACWY meningococcal vaccine as a control.

The genes are TRBV6-1 and TRBJ1-1; 7 bases align to TRBD1. The CDR3 has 17 residues. Per germline, CDR1 MNHNS and CDR2 SASEGT. J was trimmed by 0 bases and V by 3 bases; bases with no gene match: 10. CDR3 sequence reads: CASSDGQGGHLNTEAFF. The CDR3 coding sequence is TGTGCCAGCAGTGACGGGCAGGGGGGCCATTTGAACACTGAAGCTTTCTTT.

The chain recombines TRBV4-1 with TRBJ2-2, with unresolved D. Between the trimmed V and J ends, which lost 3 bases and 7 bases, there was a span of 9 bases. Germline loops: CDR1 MGHRA, CDR2 YSYEKL. The CDR3 is 13 residues long. Written as DNA, the CDR3 is TGCGCCAGCAGCCACGCCGATCGCGGGGAGCTGTTTTTT. Protein sequence: CASSHADRGELFF.

In DNA form, the CDR3 reads TGTGCCAGTAGTTCCCTGACAGGGCCGAACACTGAAGCTTTCTTT. This translates into CASSSLTGPNTEAFF. This sequence joins TRBV19 and TRBJ1-1; 7 nucleotides agree with TRBD1. V dropped 5 bases and J dropped 1; count of bases not matched to a gene: 7. In germline, CDR1 is LNHDA, CDR2 SQIVND (reference sequence). CDR3 length: 15 residues.

V is TRBV6-6 and J is TRBJ1-3; D gene uncertain. This CDR3 region has 12 residues. CDR1 MNHNY and CDR2 SVGAGI come from the germline V gene (reference sequence). The germline V and J ends were trimmed by 5 bases and 4 bases, with 6 bases remaining between them. The CDR3 region has the DNA TGTGCCAGCAGTACGCAAGGAAACACCATATATTTT. It specifies CASSTQGNTIYF.

This chain joins TRBV11-2 and TRBJ2-1; D gene unclear. Germline assignment: CDR1 SGHAT and CDR2 FQNNGV. Trimming removed 1 base from V and 0 bases from J, with 7 bases in between. This CDR3 is built from 15 residues. CDR3 DNA sequence: TGTGCCAGCAGCTTAGGCGAGTACTCCTACAATGAGCAGTTCTTC. Translated, it gives CASSLGEYSYNEQFF.

V usage is TRBV4-2 and J usage is TRBJ2-3, with TRBD2 matching 10 bases. This CDR3 spans 16 amino acids. The ends lost 1 base at V and 2 bases at J; junction bases unmatched: 3. The germline gives CDR1 LGHNA, CDR2 YNFKEQ. The CDR3 region has the DNA TGTGCCAGCAGCCAAGCGACTAGCGGGCACACAGATACGCAGTATTTT. Translated, it gives CASSQATSGHTDTQYF.

This chain uses TRBV6-4 with TRBJ2-5; perhaps TRBD2 as D (5 bases). Per germline, CDR1 MRHNA and CDR2 SNTAGT. V dropped 10 bases and J dropped 4 bases, with 19 bases sitting between them. There are 14 residues in the CDR3. The CDR3 nucleotides are TGTGCCAACAACCTTTGGAGCGGAGGAGAGACCCAGTACTTC. It translates to CANNLWSGGETQYF.

The chain is built from TRBV4-1 and TRBJ2-1; 7 positions agree with TRBD1. This CDR3 has 15 amino acids. Per the germline V gene, CDR1 is MGHRA and CDR2 is YSYEKL. After removal of 2 bases from V and 2 bases from J, the junction contained 3 bases not matched to a gene. The CDR3 sequence is CASSQTGTAYNEQFF. CDR3 in DNA: TGCGCCAGCAGCCAAACCGGGACAGCCTACAATGAGCAGTTCTTC.

The chain joins TRBV7-8 to TRBJ2-7, with D hard to call. Per germline, CDR1 SGHVS and CDR2 FQNEAQ. The length of the CDR3 is 15 residues. Trimming cost V 1 base and J 2 bases, with 12 bases left between them. This CDR3 reads CASSLEAYLPYEQYF. The CDR3 DNA sequence: TGTGCCAGCAGCTTAGAAGCCTACCTCCCCTACGAGCAGTACTTC.

CDR3 amino acids: CATSREWNNEQFF. CDR3 DNA sequence: TGTGCCACCAGCAGAGAATGGAACAATGAGCAGTTCTTC. This chain connects TRBV15 to TRBJ2-1; no clear D gene. Germline-derived CDR1 and CDR2 are LNHNV and YYDKDF (reference sequence). Trimming cost V 0 bases and J 5 bases, with 5 bases left between them. The CDR3 has 13 residues.

The chain has TRBV7-9 and TRBJ1-3; D uncertain. Germline CDR1 and CDR2: SEHNR and FQNEAQ (reference sequence). V lost 5 bases and J 5 bases, leaving 16 bases between the germline ends. This CDR3 spans 15 amino acids. CDR3 sequence: CASSPEGKVRNTIYF. CDR3 bases: TGTGCCAGCAGCCCAGAGGGAAAAGTTAGAAACACCATATATTTT.

The chain recombines TRBV29-1 with TRBJ2-3; 11 bases are a match to TRBD2. Germline V gene sequence: CDR1 SQVTM, CDR2 ANQGSEA. The CDR3 is made up of 12 amino acids. Trimming cost V 6 bases and J 5 bases; bases outside gene matches: 1. The chain's CDR3 is CSVLAGGDTQYF. In nucleotides, the CDR3 is TGCAGCGTCCTAGCGGGAGGAGATACGCAGTATTTT.

The chain employs TRBV14 and TRBJ1-2; D may be TRBD1 (6 bases). The germline gives CDR1 SGHDN, CDR2 FVKESK. V lost 4 bases and J 4 bases, leaving 13 bases between the germline ends. The CDR3 sequence is 14 residues long. The CDR3, as DNA: TGTGCCAGCAGCCGACGGACAGAGCCCTATGGCTACACCTTC. Protein sequence: CASSRRTEPYGYTF.

The chain combines TRBV5-1 with TRBJ2-7; possibly TRBD1 for D (6 bases). With 4 bases removed from V and 1 base from J, the gap between germline ends came to 15 bases. The CDR3 runs 15 residues. Looked up from germline, CDR1 is SGHRS and CDR2 is YFSETQ. The CDR3 sequence is CASSPRGLDSYEQYF. The CDR3 bases are TGCGCCAGCAGCCCCAGGGGTCTGGATTCCTACGAGCAGTACTTC.

The V and J genes are TRBV30 and TRBJ1-1, with TRBD1 as a possible D gene (5 bases). The CDR3 length is 15 residues. Germline lookup yields CDR1 GTSNPN and CDR2 SVGIG (reference sequence). V was shortened by 2 bases and J by 6 bases, with 19 bases between the two germline ends. The DNA for the CDR3 is TGTGCCTGGAGTCCAATCGATGGACAAAGGGCTGAAGCTTTCTTT. Protein: CAWSPIDGQRAEAFF.

The chain recombines TRBV28 with TRBJ1-1; D not certain. The CDR3 is made up of 12 amino acids. Germline V lookup: CDR1 MDHEN, CDR2 SYDVKM. Between the trimmed V and J ends, which lost 8 bases and 1 base, there was a span of 8 bases. The CDR3 coding sequence is TGTGCCAGCGTTACACCGAACACTGAAGCTTTCTTT. It encodes CASVTPNTEAFF.

The chain employs TRBV27 and TRBJ2-1; 13 nucleotides align to TRBD2. V shed 5 bases, J shed 7 bases, and the junction held 5 bases outside the gene matches. Germline V gene sequence: CDR1 MNHEY, CDR2 SMNVEV (reference sequence). The CDR3 extends over 15 amino acids. Here the CDR3 reads CASSPGTSGVNEQFF. CDR3 bases: TGTGCCAGCAGTCCCGGGACTAGCGGGGTAAATGAGCAGTTCTTC.

The chain couples TRBV12-3 or TRBV12-4 to TRBJ1-4, with D hard to call. CDR3 size: 13 residues. Trimming shortened V by 3 bases and J by 7 bases, and 9 bases separated the two germline ends. The CDR3 loop reads CASSLAGVEKLFF. CDR3 nucleotides: TGTGCCAGCAGTTTGGCTGGGGTTGAAAAACTGTTTTTT.

This sequence joins TRBV19 and TRBJ1-2, with a possible D match to TRBD1 (6 bases). The germline V and J ends were trimmed by 4 bases and 8 bases, with 20 bases remaining between them. CDR1 LNHDA and CDR2 SQIVND come from the germline V gene (reference sequence). The CDR3 runs 15 residues. In DNA, the CDR3 is TGTGCCAGTAGTACGGGCTACAGGGACCGGCGGGGCTACACCTTC. The encoded protein is CASSTGYRDRRGYTF.

The V call is TRBV2, the J call TRBJ2-3; D might be TRBD2 (6 bases). CDR1 SNHLY and CDR2 FYNNEI come from the germline V gene. Between the trimmed V and J ends, which lost 11 bases and 6 bases, there was a span of 18 bases. The CDR3 runs 13 residues. CDR3 sequence: CAGNQGGSDTQYF. The CDR3 DNA reads as TGTGCCGGGAATCAGGGAGGCTCGGATACGCAGTATTTT.

The CDR3 DNA follows: TGTGCCAGCAGCTTCTCTCCGGGACAGGGTAATGAAAAACTGTTTTTT. It specifies CASSFSPGQGNEKLFF. The chain links TRBV7-9 to TRBJ1-4, with 9 bases that match TRBD1. CDR3 size: 16 residues. The germline V gene has CDR1 SEHNR and CDR2 FQNEAQ (reference sequence). Trimming cost V 3 bases and J 4 bases; bases outside gene matches: 6.

The sample holds one count of this clone. The rearrangement joins TRBV2 to TRBJ1-1; D ambiguous. Germline V gene data show CDR1 as SNHLY and CDR2 as FYNNEI. V was pared by 8 bases and J by 1 base, with 11 bases between. This CDR3 is built from 13 residues. The CDR3 bases are TGTGCCAGCCGGAGGAATCAGAACACTGAAGCTTTCTTT. It is translated as CASRRNQNTEAFF. The full variable domain, its missing parts supplied by reference TRBV2 and TRBJ1-1, is EPEVTQTPSHQVTQMGQEVILRCVPISNHLYFYWYRQILGQKVEFLVSFYNNEISEKSEIFDDQFSVERPDGSNFTLKIRSTKLEDSAMYFCASRRNQNTEAFFGQGTRLTVV.

This chain connects TRBV5-5 to TRBJ2-1, with TRBD2 identical over 7 bases. The germline V gene has CDR1 SGHKS and CDR2 YYEKEE (reference sequence). J lost 2 bases, V lost 5 bases, and 7 bases had no gene match. The CDR3 runs to 15 residues. The chain's CDR3 is CASSQRLATYNEQFF. The CDR3 nucleotides read TGTGCCAGCAGTCAAAGACTAGCAACCTACAATGAGCAGTTCTTC.